This is a list of T cell receptor beta chains from one sample in a study of cytotoxic CD8 clonotypes in ibrutinib-treated CLL. Assay used: immunoSEQ multiplex PCR; TCRdb lists only in-frame clones, some missing. This table holds some 130,000 clones, approximately 80% found once. The source was PBMCs, collected after 24 months of ibrutinib treatment. These receptors were collected from a human donor with chronic lymphocytic leukemia. The CDR3 runs from the conserved cysteine through the conserved F or W. Each record gives: V gene, D gene, clone size, J gene, CDR3 DNA, CDR3 protein. A D gene is named only where the DNA matches it firmly. Not all rows give a size; the values are once, few, many and, for expanded clones, a class.

>TRBV7-9|TRBD1|-|TRBJ2-7
TGTGCCAGCAGCTTAGATATTTGGGACAGGGGCTACGAGCAGTACTTC
CASSLDIWDRGYEQYF
>TRBV5-4|-|-|TRBJ2-7
TGTGCCAGCAGCTTGGCCCCGGACAGCTCCTACGAGCAGTACTTC
CASSLAPDSSYEQYF
>TRBV18|-|-|TRBJ1-4
TGTGCCAGCTCACCCCGCTCGCCGAGTGGGGAAAAACTGTTTTTT
CASSPRSPSGEKLFF
>TRBV10-1|-|-|TRBJ1-2
TGCGCCAGCAGTGAGTTTGGGGTTAACTATGGCTACACCTTC
CASSEFGVNYGYTF
>TRBV5-1|-|-|TRBJ2-7
TGCGCCAGCAGCTTGGTTCCGGGGCCCACCTACGAGCAGTACTTC
CASSLVPGPTYEQYF
>TRBV11-3|TRBD1|once|TRBJ2-7
TGTGCCAGCAGCTTAGAGGCCGGGACAGGGTATCACGAGCAGTACTTC
CASSLEAGTGYHEQYF
>TRBV7-2|-|few|TRBJ2-3
TGTGCCAGCAGCCTGATAGGTCGTTCAGATACGCAGTATTTT
CASSLIGRSDTQYF
>TRBV5-8|TRBD1|few|TRBJ2-5
TGTGCCAGCAGCAAAGGGACAGGGCGAGGAGAGACCCAGTACTTC
CASSKGTGRGETQYF
>TRBV29-1|-|-|TRBJ2-5
TGCAGCGTTGAACCCCCTCCAAAAGACAGAGAGACCCAGTACTTC
CSVEPPPKDRETQYF
>TRBV18|-|-|TRBJ1-6
TGTGCCAGCTCACCAGCAGGGGCTAATTCACCCCTCCACTTT
CASSPAGANSPLHF
>TRBV29-1|-|-|TRBJ2-1
TGCAGCGTTAACAGGGTGCAATCCTACAATGAGCAGTTCTTC
CSVNRVQSYNEQFF
>TRBV7-2|-|-|TRBJ2-3
TGTGCCAGCAGCTTATGGGGGACCACTAGCACAGATACGCAGTATTTT
CASSLWGTTSTDTQYF
>TRBV19|-|few|TRBJ1-1
TGTGCCAGTAGTCTTCAGGGGCGGGCTTTCTTT
CASSLQGRAFF
>TRBV27|TRBD2|-|TRBJ2-5
TGTGCCAGCAGTTCGAGGCGGGGGTCGGGGGAGACCCAGTACTTC
CASSSRRGSGETQYF
>TRBV19|-|-|TRBJ1-4
TGTGCCAGTAGTATAGATCGGGATACGGAACTGTTTTTT
CASSIDRDTELFF
>TRBV10-2|-|-|TRBJ2-2
TGCGCCAGCACCCTCCCGGGGACTGCGAACACCGGGGAGCTGTTTTTT
CASTLPGTANTGELFF
>TRBV5-1|TRBD2|-|TRBJ2-2
TGCGCCAGCAGCGTCAGGGTTGCGGGGGACGGCGGGGAGCTGTTTTTT
CASSVRVAGDGGELFF
>TRBV5-6|-|-|TRBJ1-4
TGTGCCAGCAGCGACGGTGCCGTTAATGAAAAACTGTTTTTT
CASSDGAVNEKLFF
>TRBV6-5|-|-|TRBJ1-6
TGTGCCAGCAGTTACTCACGTGGGGGCTTTAATTCACCCCTCCACTTT
CASSYSRGGFNSPLHF
>TRBV11-2|-|-|TRBJ1-4
TGTGCCAGCAGCTCGGTCGGGCAGGGCCTGTATAAACTGTTTTTT
CASSSVGQGLYKLFF
>TRBV28|-|-|TRBJ1-2
TGTGCCAGCAGTTTAGCGGCAGGTGGGGACTATGGCTACACCTTC
CASSLAAGGDYGYTF
>TRBV6-1|TRBD2|-|TRBJ2-2
TGTGCCAGCAGTGACACCTCCGTCTGGCGGGGGGGCGGCACCGGGGAGCTGTTTTTT
CASSDTSVWRGGGTGELFF
>TRBV6-5|TRBD2|-|TRBJ2-3
TGTGCCAGCAGAAAGGGACTAGCGGGGAGGGGTACGCAGTATTTT
CASRKGLAGRGTQYF
>TRBV6-5|-|-|TRBJ2-4
TGTGCCAGCAACCGACTTGGGGCCAAAAACATTCAGTACTTC
CASNRLGAKNIQYF
>TRBV6-1|-|once|TRBJ1-5
TGTGCCAGCAGTGAAGCTGGGGTACTATATAGCAATCAGCCCCAGCATTTT
CASSEAGVLYSNQPQHF
>TRBV6-5|-|-|TRBJ1-2
TGTGCCAGCAGTTATCAACAGGGAGGCTATGGCTACACCTTC
CASSYQQGGYGYTF
>TRBV13|TRBD1|few|TRBJ2-5
TGTGCCAGCAGCACTCGAACCGGGACAGATCAAGAGACCCAGTACTTC
CASSTRTGTDQETQYF
>TRBV7-2|-|-|TRBJ1-4
TGTGCCAGCCCCCCGGGCCAAAGGGGGGAAAAACTGTTTTTT
CASPPGQRGEKLFF
>TRBV19|-|-|TRBJ1-5
TGTGCCAGTAAGGGACCTCATAGCAATCAGCCCCAGCATTTT
CASKGPHSNQPQHF
>TRBV5-1|TRBD1|once|TRBJ1-4
TGCGCCAGCAGTCTGGGACAGGGGAATGAAAAACTGTTTTTT
CASSLGQGNEKLFF
>TRBV29-1|-|-|TRBJ1-4
TGCAGCGTGGCCGGGTCCACTAATGAAAAACTGTTTTTT
CSVAGSTNEKLFF
>TRBV19|TRBD1|-|TRBJ1-1
TGTGCCAGTAGTATAGGGGCGACAGGGGTCACTGAAGCTTTCTTT
CASSIGATGVTEAFF
>TRBV5-4|-|few|TRBJ2-1
TGTGCCAGCAGTTTGGGATCGAGCTCCTACAATGAGCAGTTCTTC
CASSLGSSSYNEQFF
>TRBV5-4|-|-|TRBJ2-4
TGTGCCAGCAGCTTTATGTCCGGGGCGGGTATTGACATTCAGTACTTC
CASSFMSGAGIDIQYF
>TRBV27|TRBD1|-|TRBJ1-1
TGTGCCAGCAGTCTCCAGCGCAGGGGGCGAGGCACTGAAGCTTTCTTT
CASSLQRRGRGTEAFF
>TRBV5-4|-|-|TRBJ1-2
TGTGCCAGCAGCACCTCGGGTGACTATGGCTACACCTTC
CASSTSGDYGYTF
>TRBV30|-|-|TRBJ2-7
TGTGCCTGGAGTGACCCGGGACTTCTAAACAGCGAGCAGTACTTC
CAWSDPGLLNSEQYF
>TRBV7-8|TRBD1|-|TRBJ1-2
TGTGCCAGCAGCTTATTACGTCAGGGGGCCCAGAGGGACTATGGCTACACCTTC
CASSLLRQGAQRDYGYTF
>TRBV11-2|-|few|TRBJ2-7
TGTGCCAGCAGCCTCGGGGGCAGGGGCTACGAGCAGTACTTC
CASSLGGRGYEQYF
>TRBV7-7|-|-|TRBJ2-1
TGTGCCAGCAGCCAGGGGCTCGATGAGCAGTTCTTC
CASSQGLDEQFF
>TRBV6-5|-|-|TRBJ1-1
TGTGCCAGCAGTTACGACAGCCTCACTGAAGCTTTCTTT
CASSYDSLTEAFF
>TRBV19|TRBD1|once|TRBJ2-7
TGTGCCAGTAGTATAGCCGGGACAGGTCCCTACGAGCAGTACTTC
CASSIAGTGPYEQYF
>TRBV7-9|-|once|TRBJ1-2
TGTGCCAGCAGCTTAATGGATAGGGCGGGTCGGGGCTACACCTTC
CASSLMDRAGRGYTF
>TRBV30|-|-|TRBJ1-2
TGTGCCTGGGAACGGGGGGCCTATGGCTACACCTTC
CAWERGAYGYTF
>TRBV12-5|-|-|TRBJ2-2
TGTGCTAGTGGTTCATACCATCTAGGGGGCGGGGAGCTGTTTTTT
CASGSYHLGGGELFF
>TRBV13|TRBD2|-|TRBJ2-7
TGTGCCAGCAGCTCGAGCGGGGGGGGCCCCTACGAGCAGTACTTC
CASSSSGGGPYEQYF
>TRBV28|TRBD1|-|TRBJ1-6
TGTGCCAGCAGCGGTGCAGGGGGAAATAATTCACCCCTCCACTTT
CASSGAGGNNSPLHF
>TRBV19|-|few|TRBJ1-5
TGTGCCACCCAGGGAAGCGGCAATCAGCCCCAGCATTTT
CATQGSGNQPQHF
>TRBV11-2|TRBD1|once|TRBJ2-3
TGTGCCAGCAGCCTCGGACAGGGGGCTGATACGCAGTATTTT
CASSLGQGADTQYF
>TRBV19|-|few|TRBJ1-2
TGTGCCAGTACTTTGGACCTAACCTCGGGCTATGGCTACACCTTC
CASTLDLTSGYGYTF
>TRBV30|-|-|TRBJ2-6
TGTGCCTGGAGTCATGGGAAGAACGTCCTGACTTTC
CAWSHGKNVLTF
>TRBV18|-|-|TRBJ2-3
TGTGCCAGCTCACCACTACCGGGGGTTGGAGATACGCAGTATTTT
CASSPLPGVGDTQYF